This T cell receptor beta chain is drawn from a study of low-dose radiotherapy and immunotherapy resistance in tumors. Study context: Dosing for Cohort 2 consisted of 1 Gy per fraction every two weeks, reaching a total of 13 Gy over 26 weeks.

Donors were dosed with nivolumab and ipilimumab; they also received aspirin, low-dose cyclophosphamide and low-dose radiotherapy. Covering alpha and beta chains, TRAV- and TRBV-specific primers were used for the first-strand cDNA. A 20-cycle PCR with a constant-region primer and V-primer adapter amplified TCRs. mRNA, once isolated, was amplified by in vitro transcription. MiXCR, run by TCRdb on the reads, gives a single entry per CDR3 protein. The sample lists about 10,000 distinct CDR3 sequences; about 51% were seen once. The TCR originated in a human donor with advanced metastatic prostate, ovarian, gallbladder or colorectal cancer (not recorded which). This table probably holds off-target reads from a library built for another chain.

CDR3 sequence: CASSQVGARTEAFF. Written as DNA, the CDR3 is TGTGCCAGCAGCCAAGTGGGGGCTCGTACTGAAGCTTTCTTT. The chain joins TRBV9 to TRBJ1-1; D is possibly TRBD1 (6 bases). CDR3 length equals 14 residues. The germline V and J ends were trimmed by 4 bases and 5 bases, with 15 bases remaining between them. Germline V CDR1 and CDR2: SGDLS, YYNGEE.